The 28 T cell receptor beta chains listed next were all sequenced from one sample in a study of blood T cell repertoires in COVID-19 (dated by TCRdb to about 2020). Library preparation used the immunoSEQ multiplex PCR assay. TCRdb carries this immuneACCESS record with in-frame sequences only. Its versions omit some clonotypes, under half of them owing to an unresolved V gene in the studies checked, with the rest unexplained. This sample gives 60,000 to 75,000 clones in total; about 75% of them show up just once. Jointly, the top ten make up about 50% of the sample. Specimen: peripheral blood. The receptor source for this set is a woman older than 75 with acute or convalescent COVID-19.

On this clone itself: Compared with germline, one end of the junction differs, possibly owing to a read error. The CDR3 DNA sequence: TGTGCCGGGAGGGGACACCCGAACACTGAAGCTTTCTTT. It codes for CAGRGHPNTEAFF. This chain joins TRBV30 and TRBJ1-1, with TRBD1 as a possible D gene (6 bases). CDR3 length: 13 residues. CDR1 is GTSNPN and CDR2 is SVGIG in the germline V gene (reference sequence).

The V call is TRBV10-2, the J call TRBJ1-1, with a tentative D call TRBD1 (6 bases). Germline-derived CDR1 and CDR2 are WSHSY and SAAADI. Deletions cut 11 bases from V and 4 bases from J, with 20 bases between. This CDR3 has 14 residues. The CDR3 sequence is CAVYRSGEGTEAFF. Here the CDR3 DNA reads TGCGCCGTCTATCGCTCAGGGGAGGGCACTGAAGCTTTCTTT.

V usage is TRBV28 and J usage is TRBJ2-7, with 8 bases matching TRBD1. This CDR3 has 16 amino acids. The germline CDR1 and CDR2 sequences are MDHEN and SYDVKM. The V gene end was trimmed by 6 bases and the J gene end by 3 bases; junction bases not matched to a gene: 13. This CDR3 is CASSFSPGGPFYEQYF. CDR3 nucleotides: TGTGCCAGCAGCTTTAGCCCAGGGGGCCCTTTCTACGAGCAGTACTTC.

V usage is TRBV23-1 and J usage is TRBJ1-6, with unresolved D. TRBV23-1 qualifies as an ORF whose function is uncertain. V was trimmed by 3 bases and J by 6 bases, leaving 18 bases between them. The CDR3 runs 17 residues. In DNA, the CDR3 is TGCGCCAGCAGTCACCCTACCTCCCGCGGGCTTAATTCACCCCTCCACTTT. It yields the protein CASSHPTSRGLNSPLHF.

The chain couples TRBV6-5 to TRBJ1-2; D gene ambiguous. The V gene's germline CDR1 is MNHEY and CDR2 SVGAGI. Deletions cut 2 bases from V and 8 bases from J, with 15 bases between. The CDR3 covers 14 residues. The CDR3, as DNA: TGTGCCAGCAGTTACGGGTGGGCATCTGGGGGCTACACCTTC. Translation gives CASSYGWASGGYTF.

This clone was recorded a few times. The rearrangement uses TRBV28 and TRBJ2-1, with 9 bases lining up with TRBD1. Losses at the gene ends were 6 bases for V and 7 bases for J; bases not matched to a gene: 1. Germline V gene lookup returns CDR1 MDHEN and CDR2 SYDVKM. The CDR3 totals 12 residues. The CDR3, as DNA: TGTGCCAGCAGGGGGACAGGGAATGAGCAGTTCTTC. It translates to CASRGTGNEQFF. Filled out from reference TRBV28 and TRBJ2-1, the complete variable domain reads DVKVTQSSRYLVKRTGEKVFLECVQDMDHENMFWYRQDPGLGLRLIYFSYDVKMKEKGDIPEGYSVSREKKERFSLILESASTNQTSMYLCASRGTGNEQFFGPGTRLTVL.

V and J are TRBV6-6 and TRBJ1-5; a possible D gene is TRBD1 (5 bases). Germline-derived CDR1 and CDR2 are MNHNY and SVGAGI (reference sequence). Trimming left V 8 bases short and J 2 bases short, with 13 bases between. The CDR3 runs to 14 residues. DNA for the CDR3: TGTGCCAGCTCTAGGGGCGGACGCAATCAGCCCCAGCATTTT. Its translation: CASSRGGRNQPQHF.

The sample holds many counts of this clone. This chain links TRBV7-9 with TRBJ2-1; tentatively, D is TRBD2 (5 bases). The CDR3 totals 15 residues. In germline, CDR1 is SEHNR, CDR2 FQNEAQ (reference sequence). Trimming left V 2 bases short and J 0 bases short, with 8 bases between. For the CDR3, the DNA is TGTGCCAGCAGCTTAAGTGGGAGCTCCTACAATGAGCAGTTCTTC. This gives the protein CASSLSGSSYNEQFF.

This chain links TRBV6-1 with TRBJ2-7, with 8 bases matching TRBD1. Germline lookup yields CDR1 MNHNS and CDR2 SASEGT. Trimming at V came to 4 bases and at J to 0 bases, leaving 8 bases not matched to a gene. The CDR3 is 16 residues long. The CDR3 sequence: CASSAWDRKSSYEQYF. The DNA of the CDR3 is TGTGCCAGCAGTGCCTGGGACAGGAAAAGCTCCTACGAGCAGTACTTC.

The V call is TRBV7-9, the J call TRBJ1-2; D is undetermined. This CDR3 region has 14 residues. Deletions cut 1 base from V and 5 bases from J, with 11 bases between. Looked up from germline, CDR1 is SEHNR and CDR2 is FQNEAQ (reference sequence). The CDR3 protein is CASSLGGLHYGYTF. CDR3 nucleotides: TGTGCCAGCAGCTTAGGAGGGCTTCATTATGGCTACACCTTC.

V gene TRBV7-6 combines with J gene TRBJ2-3; 14 nucleotides line up with TRBD2. CDR3 size: 17 residues. Looked up from germline, CDR1 is SGHVS and CDR2 is FNYEAQ. J lost 1 base, V lost 2 bases, and 2 bases had no gene match. For the CDR3, the DNA is TGTGCCAGCAGCTTACGACTAGCGGGAGGGGGCACAGATACGCAGTATTTT. It yields the protein CASSLRLAGGGTDTQYF.

This sequence joins TRBV7-8 and TRBJ2-3, with D perhaps matching TRBD2 (7 bases). The CDR3 runs to 16 residues. Trimming shortened V by 5 bases and J by 4 bases, and 19 bases separated the two germline ends. CDR1 SGHVS and CDR2 FQNEAQ come from the germline V gene. Here the CDR3 DNA reads TGTGCCAGCAGCCCGAGGACTAGGGGGGAGCCAGATACGCAGTATTTT. Its protein product is CASSPRTRGEPDTQYF.

The J gene is TRBJ2-2, the V gene TRBV5-1; 12 bases are shared with TRBD1. V trimming: 4 bases; J trimming: 11 bases; junction bases outside the gene matches: 12. The germline V gene has CDR1 SGHRS and CDR2 YFSETQ. The CDR3 sequence is 16 residues long. This CDR3 reads CASSSQTPGTGGELFF. The CDR3 DNA reads as TGCGCCAGCAGCAGTCAGACCCCCGGGACAGGGGGCGAGCTGTTTTTT.

V and J are TRBV7-9 and TRBJ2-7; the D gene is possibly TRBD1 (5 bases). Germline CDR1 reads SEHNR; CDR2 reads FQNEAQ (reference sequence). The CDR3 totals 14 residues. Deletions cut 1 base from V and 5 bases from J, with 12 bases between. The CDR3 bases are TGTGCCAGCAGCTTAGAAGGGGCAACTAACGAGCAGTACTTC. Translated, it gives CASSLEGATNEQYF.

V is TRBV27 and J is TRBJ2-7, with D maybe TRBD1 (6 bases). The V and J ends lost 2 bases and 3 bases respectively, with 14 bases between them. This CDR3 has 15 amino acids. Per the germline V gene, CDR1 is MNHEY and CDR2 is SMNVEV (reference sequence). In nucleotides, the CDR3 is TGTGCCAGCAGTTTAGGCAGGGGTAAAGGCTACGAGCAGTACTTC. It is translated as CASSLGRGKGYEQYF.

This clone was detected a few times. The chain is built from TRBV30 and TRBJ1-1; TRBD1 is a possible D gene (5 bases). V gave up 4 bases and J gave up 1 base, with 10 bases separating them. CDR3 size: 13 residues. Germline V gene sequence: CDR1 GTSNPN, CDR2 SVGIG (reference sequence). The CDR3 sequence: CAWNRPSNTEAFF. CDR3 DNA: TGTGCCTGGAACAGGCCCTCGAACACTGAAGCTTTCTTT.

The J gene is TRBJ2-6, the V gene TRBV24-1; the match to TRBD1 covers 8 bases. In germline, CDR1 is KGHDR, CDR2 SFDVKD. The CDR3 loop spans 19 amino acids. The junction had 11 bases not matched to a gene; V was cut back by 5 bases and J by 0 bases. The CDR3 region is CATSVSQGTGLSGANVLTF. The CDR3 region has the DNA TGTGCCACCAGTGTCTCTCAAGGGACAGGCCTCTCTGGGGCCAACGTCCTGACTTTC.

The genes are TRBV5-6 and TRBJ2-1; 8 nucleotides align to TRBD1. The CDR3 extends over 14 amino acids. Trimming removed 0 bases from V and 6 bases from J; junction bases left unmatched: 2. Germline loops: CDR1 SGHDT, CDR2 YYEEEE. The CDR3 reads CASSLVGTGNEQFF. In DNA form, the CDR3 reads TGTGCCAGCAGCTTGGTAGGGACAGGCAATGAGCAGTTCTTC.

This clone showed up just once. CDR3 amino acids: CASSWQGERTQYF. CDR3 nucleotides: TGTGCCAGCAGCTGGCAGGGGGAGAGGACCCAGTACTTC. The rearrangement links TRBV5-6 to TRBJ2-5; 7 bases align to TRBD1. There are 13 residues in the CDR3. The trim removed 3 bases at V and 7 bases at J, leaving 6 bases unmatched. The V gene's germline CDR1 is SGHDT and CDR2 YYEEEE. The variable domain in full, completed from reference TRBV5-6 and TRBJ2-5, reads DAGVTQSPTHLIKTRGQQVTLRCSPKSGHDTVSWYQQALGQGPQFIFQYYEEEERQRGNFPDRFSGHQFPNYSSELNVNALLLGDSALYLCASSWQGERTQYFGPGTRLLVL.

The chain is built from TRBV24-1 and TRBJ2-7; 10 bases agree with TRBD1. The CDR3 has 15 amino acids. Germline assignment: CDR1 KGHDR and CDR2 SFDVKD. V lost 3 bases to trimming and J lost 4 bases; unmatched junction nucleotides: 5. This chain's CDR3 is CATSDGDRGGYEQYF. CDR3 nucleotide sequence: TGTGCCACCAGTGATGGGGACAGGGGAGGATACGAGCAGTACTTC.

The chain joins TRBV11-2 to TRBJ2-7; the match to TRBD2 covers 10 bases. CDR1 and CDR2 (germline): SGHAT, FQNNGV. The CDR3 length is 18 residues. The ends lost 1 base at V and 3 bases at J; junction bases unmatched: 12. CDR3 protein: CASSLGPSSGSIDYEQYF. The DNA of the CDR3 is TGTGCCAGCAGCTTAGGACCCTCTAGCGGGAGTATCGACTACGAGCAGTACTTC.

The chain joins TRBV27 to TRBJ2-5; no firm D call. CDR3 length: 13 amino acids. From germline, CDR1 is MNHEY and CDR2 SMNVEV (reference sequence). V was shortened by 6 bases and J by 0 bases, with 8 bases between the two germline ends. The CDR3 spells CASRMAYQETQYF. DNA for the CDR3: TGTGCCAGCAGAATGGCCTACCAAGAGACCCAGTACTTC.

This chain uses TRBV7-9 with TRBJ2-5; D gene unclear. Trimming left V 6 bases short and J 0 bases short, with 14 bases between. The CDR3 spans 15 residues. CDR1 is SEHNR and CDR2 is FQNEAQ in the germline V gene (reference sequence). In DNA form, the CDR3 reads TGTGCCAGCAGGCAAGTTACTGAGTACCAAGAGACCCAGTACTTC. It encodes CASRQVTEYQETQYF.

The CDR3 region is CAWSEGRGNQPQHF. As DNA, the CDR3 is TGTGCCTGGAGTGAGGGTAGGGGGAATCAGCCCCAGCATTTT. The chain employs TRBV30 and TRBJ1-5, with D tentatively TRBD1 (6 bases). The CDR3 consists of 14 residues. V lost 1 base and J lost 4, with 11 bases in between. CDR1 is GTSNPN, CDR2 SVGIG, per germline (reference sequence).

The gene calls are TRBV15 and TRBJ2-1; a weak D match, TRBD2 (7 bases). This CDR3 is 16 amino acids long. The germline V gene encodes CDR1 LNHNV and CDR2 YYDKDF (reference sequence). V dropped 0 bases and J dropped 9 bases, with 18 bases sitting between them. For the CDR3, the DNA is TGTGCCACCAGCAGAGATAACGGACTAGGGGGTATTGAGCAGTTCTTC. This codes for CATSRDNGLGGIEQFF.

The chain carries TRBV5-1 and TRBJ2-7; possible D gene TRBD2, 5 bases. The CDR3 totals 14 residues. The germline V and J ends were trimmed by 5 bases and 0 bases, with 12 bases remaining between them. The germline V gene encodes CDR1 SGHRS and CDR2 YFSETQ. The CDR3 bases are TGCGCCAGCAGAATTGTGGGGAGCTCCTACGAGCAGTACTTC. Translated, it gives CASRIVGSSYEQYF.

The CDR3 region has the DNA TGTGCCAGCAGTCGTACCGGGACAGGGGGCGCGGGGACTGAAGCTTTCTTT. This encodes CASSRTGTGGAGTEAFF. The chain uses TRBV2 and TRBJ1-1, with TRBD1 matching over 12 bases. Germline V gene lookup returns CDR1 SNHLY and CDR2 FYNNEI. V lost 5 bases and J lost 5; bases outside the gene matches: 12. There are 17 residues in the CDR3.

V usage is TRBV4-2 and J usage is TRBJ2-1, with D unresolved. This CDR3 contains 13 residues. From germline, CDR1 is LGHNA and CDR2 YNFKEQ. Trimming took 0 bases from V and 6 from J, leaving 6 bases between them. In nucleotides, the CDR3 is TGTGCCAGCAGCCAAGATTGGAGCAATGAGCAGTTCTTC. Amino acids: CASSQDWSNEQFF.